This TCR beta chain came from a study of identical twins. Study-level findings and limits: Twin-shared out-of-frame alpha sequences showed excess low generation probability. Findings depended on cross-sectional statistics rather than tracking the same donors.

The CDR3 has 17 residues. Germline values: CDR1 DFQATT, CDR2 SNEGSKA (reference sequence). The J segment lost 1 base and the V segment lost 0 bases, leaving 4 bases of the junction unmatched. This clonotype has just a few counts. The antigen remains undetermined. Through template switching, a universal primer site was introduced, and the cDNA contained unique molecular identifiers. Using its own MiXCR run on the 5' RACE reads, TCRdb lists one record per CDR3 protein. The sample has under 300,000 distinct CDR3 sequences; about 8.3% are singletons. In addition, the sample was reused for a study of yellow fever vaccine responses in identical twins.

The receptor's source is a woman between 18 and 29 years old in good health. The chain is built from TRBV20-1 and TRBJ2-3; 13 nucleotides match TRBD2. The specimen sequenced was CD8+ T cells sorted from blood. CDR3 in amino acids: CSARDQTSGGRTDTQYF. The CDR3 coding sequence is TGCAGTGCTAGAGATCAGACTAGCGGGGGGCGCACAGATACGCAGTATTTT.